This T cell receptor (beta chain) was found in a study of cytomegalovirus exposure and HLA in healthy donors. With regard to this clone: Its antigen is still unknown.

Donors likely had unrecorded immune exposures despite being nominally healthy when sampled. CDR1 is SGHRS and CDR2 is YFSETQ in the germline V gene. The V and J ends lost 4 bases and 2 bases, in that order; junction bases with no gene match: 6. The CDR3 has 16 residues. The PCR was carried out with 60 Vbeta primers and 13 Jbeta primers. TCRdb's table, derived via immunoSEQ multiplex PCR, lists solely in-frame clones and lacks some. Among over 75,000 clones listed, approximately 85% were seen once. Overall study findings and caveats: Using a false discovery rate of 0.05, a later analysis showed that approximately 16,000 TCR beta sequences were associated with HLA alleles.

Sequenced material: PBMCs. V is TRBV5-1 and J is TRBJ1-3, with 10 bases matching TRBD1. This receptor was obtained from a man aged 25-40 years in good health and CMV-seropositive. CDR3 in DNA: TGCGCCAGCAGCACAGGAGGGACAGGGGCTGGAAACACCATATATTTT. Protein product: CASSTGGTGAGNTIYF.